This T cell receptor beta chain was profiled in a study of blood T cells in healthy people across ages (dated by TCRdb to between 2014 and 2017). General notes on the study: Template switching captured roughly one uniquely barcoded TCR beta cDNA molecule per two T cells in model experiments. Using deep sequencing normalized with unique cDNA molecular identifiers, the study measured how TCR beta repertoire diversity changes with age. The donors were divided into four age groups: young (average approximately 17 years), middle-aged (under 40), aged (62) and long-lived (approximately 74). To avoid experimental bias, donors of different ages were randomly spread across the sequencing lanes. Two additional independent replicas of 1 million unique cDNA reads from the same blood draw were analyzed for two donors (one aged 18 to 29 and one aged 80 or older).

Study-level results and caveats: Because the CMV infection status of the donors was unknown, age-related changes in expanded clonotypes may potentially have been confounded. The percentage of naive T cells measured by flow cytometry correlated strongly with observed TCR beta diversity. The long-lived group showed more naive CD4+ T cells, fewer expanded clones and increased TCR diversity than the aged group, suggesting age selection. Because profiling used bulk unsorted PBMCs, naive and antigen-experienced compartments could not be compared conclusively. As age increased, observed TCR beta diversity per million T cells dropped in a roughly linear way, and a significant reduction was already evident by age 40. Estimates of total diversity from one million sequenced T cells were regarded as lower bounds and underestimates.

Libraries were constructed by 5' RACE. Data came from an Illumina HiSeq 2500. A second PCR of roughly 6 to 11 cycles was performed with a sample-barcoded 5' primer and a J-beta primer mix. A unique molecular identifier was introduced onto each TCR beta cDNA molecule by a template-switch 5' adaptor carrying 12 random nucleotides. Each sample yielded at least 3 million CDR3-containing paired-end reads. The Mint cDNA synthesis kit, primed by a TRBC-specific oligonucleotide, was used to synthesize first-strand cDNA from all RNA. Following uracil-DNA glycosylase treatment, a first 18-cycle PCR with universal primers M1SS and BC2_uni_R was performed on all cDNA. As for the original processing: For normalization, 1 million high-quality reads, each with a distinct molecular identifier, were randomly selected from each sample. Reads sharing molecular identifiers were discarded rather than binned into consensus sequences. MiTCR, with a Q25 quality threshold and the strictest error-elimination algorithm, was used for CDR3 identification, clonotype clustering and error correction. A nonparametric unseen species model with Euler transformation was used to estimate a lower bound on total TCR beta diversity. TCRdb took the public reads, trimmed them with fastp at Q25, ran MiXCR for clone calling and kept in-frame beta chains. For every CDR3 protein sequence, its rows merge into one entry that carries the most common genes and DNA. The V and J calls were determined by TCRdb, not by the authors. This sample lists about 780,000 distinct CDR3 sequences; around 45% were detected once. Of the sample, around a sixth falls within the top ten clones.

This clonotype is medium-sized (0.01 to 0.1%). Its target antigen remains unknown. Per-nucleotide qualities are absent, and no much larger clonotype sits a single base away. Reading from cysteine to phenylalanine, the CDR3 counts 16 amino acids. Of all the DNA, just the CDR3 is kept, 48 bases in frame from base 1. The trim is 7 bases for V and 5 bases for J, with a gap of 23 bases between the germline ends. Per the germline V gene, SGHAT is the CDR1 and FQNNGV is the CDR2. Systemically healthy Caucasian individuals from Russia, 35 to 50 in total and aged about 6 to 95 years, were included as donors. Ten milliliters of peripheral blood were drawn from each donor into EDTA-treated Vacutainer tubes. Ficoll-Paque density-gradient centrifugation was used to isolate PBMCs, with at least 6 million per sample. Total RNA, at least 6 micrograms per sample, was extracted from PBMCs with Trizol reagent. For every donor, flow cytometry on a PBMC aliquot measured the percentage of naive CD45RAhigh/CD27high T cells.

The V and J segments used are TRBV11-2 and TRBJ2-5; the D gene cannot be named for sure. The material sequenced was blood. This TCR derives from a man of 80 years or more in good health. The DNA sequence is as follows: TGTGCCAGCAAACTTGGATATGCGGCTACGAGGGAGACCCAGTACTTC. Translated, it gives CASKLGYAATRETQYF.